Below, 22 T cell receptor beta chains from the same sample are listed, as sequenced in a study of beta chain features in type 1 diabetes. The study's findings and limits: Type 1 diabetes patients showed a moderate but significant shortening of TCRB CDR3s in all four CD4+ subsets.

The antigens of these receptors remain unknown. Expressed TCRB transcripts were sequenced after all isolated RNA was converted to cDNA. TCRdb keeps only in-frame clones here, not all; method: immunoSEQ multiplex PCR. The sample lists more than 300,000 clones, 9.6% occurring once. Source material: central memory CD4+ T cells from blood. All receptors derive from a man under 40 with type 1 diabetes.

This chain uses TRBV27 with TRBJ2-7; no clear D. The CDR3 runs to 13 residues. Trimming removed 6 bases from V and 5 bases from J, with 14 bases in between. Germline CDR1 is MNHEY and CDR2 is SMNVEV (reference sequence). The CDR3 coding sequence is TGTGCCAGCAGCTTACTGTCCTGGGACGAGCAGTACTTC. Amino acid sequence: CASSLLSWDEQYF.

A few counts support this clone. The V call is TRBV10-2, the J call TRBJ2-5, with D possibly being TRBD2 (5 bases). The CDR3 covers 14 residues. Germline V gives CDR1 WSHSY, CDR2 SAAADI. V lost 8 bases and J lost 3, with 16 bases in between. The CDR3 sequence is CASRKTPREETQYF. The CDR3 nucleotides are TGCGCCAGCCGTAAGACCCCGAGGGAAGAGACCCAGTACTTC.

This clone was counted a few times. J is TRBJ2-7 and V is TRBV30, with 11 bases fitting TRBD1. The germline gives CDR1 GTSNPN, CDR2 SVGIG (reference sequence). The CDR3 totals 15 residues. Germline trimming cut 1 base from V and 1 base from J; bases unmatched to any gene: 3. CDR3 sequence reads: CAWSGGTGGSYEQYF. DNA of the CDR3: TGTGCCTGGAGTGGGGGGACAGGGGGTTCCTACGAGCAGTACTTC.

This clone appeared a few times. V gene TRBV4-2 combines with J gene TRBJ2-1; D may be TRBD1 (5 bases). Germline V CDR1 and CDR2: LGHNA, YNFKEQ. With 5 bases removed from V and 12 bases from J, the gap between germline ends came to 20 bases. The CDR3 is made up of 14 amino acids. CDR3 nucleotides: TGTGCCAGCAGCTTGGGGCTGGTTCCGTTTGGGCAGTTCTTC. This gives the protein CASSLGLVPFGQFF.

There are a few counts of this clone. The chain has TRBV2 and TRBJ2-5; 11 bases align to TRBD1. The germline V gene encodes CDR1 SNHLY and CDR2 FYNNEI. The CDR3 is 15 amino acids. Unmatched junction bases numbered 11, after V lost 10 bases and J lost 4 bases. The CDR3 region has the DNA TGTGCCACCTCTGGACAGGGGGCAATTCGAGAGACCCAGTACTTC. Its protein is CATSGQGAIRETQYF.

The DNA of the CDR3 is TGCAGCGTTGGGACAGGGGGCGCAGGTACCGGCTACGAGCAGTACTTC. Its protein is CSVGTGGAGTGYEQYF. The chain couples TRBV29-1 to TRBJ2-7, with 11 nucleotides matching TRBD1. The germline V gene encodes CDR1 SQVTM and CDR2 ANQGSEA. The CDR3 extends over 16 amino acids. Trimming removed 4 bases from V and 3 bases from J; junction bases left unmatched: 11.

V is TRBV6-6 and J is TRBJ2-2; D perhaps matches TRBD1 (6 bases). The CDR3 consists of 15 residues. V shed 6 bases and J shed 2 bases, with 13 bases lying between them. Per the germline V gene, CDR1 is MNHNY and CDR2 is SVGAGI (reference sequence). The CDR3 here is CASSPDRFNTGELFF. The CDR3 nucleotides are TGTGCCAGCAGCCCAGACAGGTTTAACACCGGGGAGCTGTTTTTT.

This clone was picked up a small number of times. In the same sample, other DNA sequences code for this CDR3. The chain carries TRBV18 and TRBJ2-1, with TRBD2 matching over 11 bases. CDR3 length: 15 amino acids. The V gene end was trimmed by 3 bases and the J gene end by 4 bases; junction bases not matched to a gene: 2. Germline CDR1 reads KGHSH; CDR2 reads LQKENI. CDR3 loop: CASSPGLAEYNEQFF. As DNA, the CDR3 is TGTGCCAGCTCACCGGGACTAGCGGAGTACAATGAGCAGTTCTTC. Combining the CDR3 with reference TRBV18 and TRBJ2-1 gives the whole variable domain NAGVMQNPRHLVRRRGQEARLRCSPMKGHSHVYWYRQLPEEGLKFMVYLQKENIIDESGMPKERFSAEFPKEGPSILRIQQVVRGDSAAYFCASSPGLAEYNEQFFGPGTRLTVL.

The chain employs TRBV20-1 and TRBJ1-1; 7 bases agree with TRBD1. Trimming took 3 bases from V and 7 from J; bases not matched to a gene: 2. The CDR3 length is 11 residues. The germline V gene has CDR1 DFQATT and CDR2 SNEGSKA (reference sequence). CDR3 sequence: CSASRDSEAFF. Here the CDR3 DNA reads TGCAGTGCTAGCCGGGACAGTGAAGCTTTCTTT.

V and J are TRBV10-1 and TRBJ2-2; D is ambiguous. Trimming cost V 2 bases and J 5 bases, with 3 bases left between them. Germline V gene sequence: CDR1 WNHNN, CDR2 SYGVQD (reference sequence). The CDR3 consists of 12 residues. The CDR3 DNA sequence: TGCGCCAGCAGTGAGGGGACCGGGGAGCTGTTTTTT. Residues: CASSEGTGELFF.

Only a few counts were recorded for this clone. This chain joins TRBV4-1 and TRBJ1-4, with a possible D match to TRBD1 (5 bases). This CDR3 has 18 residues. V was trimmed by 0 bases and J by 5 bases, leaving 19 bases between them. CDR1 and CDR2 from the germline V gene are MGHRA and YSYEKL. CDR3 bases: TGCGCCAGCAGCCAAGATAGAATGGGGGGAAACTCCAATGAAAAACTGTTTTTT. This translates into CASSQDRMGGNSNEKLFF.

The CDR3 is CASSSGSADEQFF. CDR3 sequence (DNA): TGTGCCAGCAGCTCAGGGTCAGCGGATGAGCAGTTCTTC. V is TRBV4-2 and J is TRBJ2-1; D is perhaps TRBD1 or TRBD2 (5 bases each). Germline V gene data show CDR1 as LGHNA and CDR2 as YNFKEQ. CDR3 length equals 13 residues. V lost 5 bases and J lost 8, with 13 bases in between.

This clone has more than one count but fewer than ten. As DNA, the CDR3 is TGTGCCAGCAGCTCGAGGACAGGGGAGAGGGAGACCCAGTACTTC. Encoded protein: CASSSRTGERETQYF. The J gene is TRBJ2-5, the V gene TRBV5-6; 9 bases align to TRBD1. The trim removed 3 bases at V and 5 bases at J, leaving 8 bases unmatched. Looked up from germline, CDR1 is SGHDT and CDR2 is YYEEEE. CDR3 size: 15 residues.

CDR3 nucleotides: TGTGCCAGCCATCTAGCGGGAGGGTCAGAGACCCAGTACTTC. Translated: CASHLAGGSETQYF. The J gene is TRBJ2-5, the V gene TRBV2; 12 bases are a match to TRBD2. Germline CDR1 is SNHLY and CDR2 is FYNNEI. J lost 4 bases, V lost 8 bases, and 5 bases had no gene match. The CDR3 totals 14 residues.

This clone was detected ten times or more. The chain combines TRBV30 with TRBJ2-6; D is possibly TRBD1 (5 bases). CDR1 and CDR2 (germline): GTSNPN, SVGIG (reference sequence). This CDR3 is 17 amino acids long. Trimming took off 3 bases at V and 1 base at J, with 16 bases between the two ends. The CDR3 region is CAWSRGRARSGANVLTF. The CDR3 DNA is TGTGCCTGGAGCCGTGGCAGGGCAAGGTCTGGGGCCAACGTCCTGACTTTC.

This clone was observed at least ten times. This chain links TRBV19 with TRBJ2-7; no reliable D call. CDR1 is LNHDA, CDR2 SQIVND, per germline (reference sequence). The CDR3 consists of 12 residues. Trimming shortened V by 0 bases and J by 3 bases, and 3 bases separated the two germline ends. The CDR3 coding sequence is TGTGCCAGTAGTATAGACGGCTACGAGCAGTACTTC. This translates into CASSIDGYEQYF.

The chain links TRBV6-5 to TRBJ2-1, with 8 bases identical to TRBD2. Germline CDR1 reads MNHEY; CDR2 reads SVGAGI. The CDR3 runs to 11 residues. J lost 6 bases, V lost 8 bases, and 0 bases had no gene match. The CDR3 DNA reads TGTGCCAGCCGGGAGGGCAATGAGCAGTTCTTC. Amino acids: CASREGNEQFF.

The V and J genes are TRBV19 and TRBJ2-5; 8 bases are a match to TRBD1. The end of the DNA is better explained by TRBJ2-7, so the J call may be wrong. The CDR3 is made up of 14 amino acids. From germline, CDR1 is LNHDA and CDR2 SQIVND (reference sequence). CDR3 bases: TGTGCCAGTAGTAATCAGGACAGGGCATACGAGCAGTACTTC. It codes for CASSNQDRAYEQYF.

CDR3 DNA sequence: TGTGCCAGCAGCCAAGACAGGGGTCGTAATGGCTACACCTTC. It codes for CASSQDRGRNGYTF. The chain employs TRBV7-2 and TRBJ1-2, with TRBD1 identical over 8 bases. V shed 5 bases and J 6 bases; nucleotides not matched to a gene: 8. The CDR3 has 14 residues. Germline CDR1 SGHTA, CDR2 FQGNSA.

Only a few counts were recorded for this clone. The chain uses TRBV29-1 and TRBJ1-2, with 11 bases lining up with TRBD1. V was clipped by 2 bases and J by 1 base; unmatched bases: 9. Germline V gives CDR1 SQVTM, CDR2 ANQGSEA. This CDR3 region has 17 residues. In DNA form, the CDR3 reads TGCAGCGTTGAACCTCAGGGACAGGGGGGTTTTAACTATGGCTACACCTTC. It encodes CSVEPQGQGGFNYGYTF.

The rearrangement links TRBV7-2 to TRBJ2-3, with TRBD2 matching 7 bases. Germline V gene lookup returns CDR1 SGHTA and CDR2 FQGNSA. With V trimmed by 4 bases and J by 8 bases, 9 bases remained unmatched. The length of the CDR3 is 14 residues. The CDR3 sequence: CASSSTPTGGTQYF. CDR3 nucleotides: TGTGCCAGCAGCTCCACCCCCACGGGAGGTACGCAGTATTTT.

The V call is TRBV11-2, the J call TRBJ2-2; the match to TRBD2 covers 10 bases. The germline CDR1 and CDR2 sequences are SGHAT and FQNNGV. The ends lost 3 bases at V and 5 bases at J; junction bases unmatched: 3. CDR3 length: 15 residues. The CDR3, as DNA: TGTGCCAGCAGCTTTACTAGCGGGACGACCGGGGAGCTGTTTTTT. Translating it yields CASSFTSGTTGELFF.